This T cell receptor (beta chain) was captured in a study of blood T cell repertoires in COVID-19. Study-level background: Researchers got acute and convalescent COVID-19 samples from the United States, Italy and Spain. PBMCs, B-cell-depleted T cells, or T cells provided the cDNA or gDNA that made up the material.

Trimming removed 5 bases from V and 0 bases from J, with 5 bases in between. This CDR3 comprises 13 residues. The repertoire was sequenced with immunoSEQ multiplex PCR; TCRdb's copy has only in-frame clones and lacks some. The sample lists 71,000 or so clones, 90% seen once, with less than 6.5% in the top ten. V is TRBV12-3 or TRBV12-4 and J is TRBJ2-1, with unresolved D. The sample comprised peripheral blood. This TCR was recovered from a woman aged 18 to 35 with acute or convalescent COVID-19. CDR3 protein: CASSPISYNEQFF. In nucleotides, the CDR3 is TGTGCCAGCAGTCCCATCTCCTACAATGAGCAGTTCTTC.